This paragraph reports one TCR beta chain. The data stem from a study of blood T cell repertoires in COVID-19. Looking at the study overall: T cells, B-cell-depleted T cells, or PBMCs provided the cDNA or gDNA that served as material.

V lost 6 bases to trimming and J lost 3 bases; unmatched junction nucleotides: 5. The germline gives CDR1 ENHRY, CDR2 SYGVKD. The CDR3 has 13 residues. Original methodology: Amplified reference gene primers provided the basis for estimating nucleated cell counts. The table came from immunoSEQ multiplex PCR; TCRdb's copy has only in-frame clones and leaves some out. Clone size and V and J calls were adopted from that table, with D and trimming inferred from the DNA. Among about 180,000 clones listed, about 90% were seen once. Each participant's cohort was designated according to participant-reported clinical history. Two negative PCRs, clearance, or symptom resolution characterized the recovered Cohort 3 donors.

The receptor was derived from a woman aged 18-29 years who had recovered from COVID-19. Sequencing was done on a sample of PBMCs or T cells enriched from blood (not recorded which). The chain uses TRBV10-3 and TRBJ2-7; TRBD1 matches at 7 bases. CDR3 residues: CAIRPGQIYEQYF. CDR3 nucleotide sequence: TGTGCCATCAGGCCGGGACAGATCTACGAGCAGTACTTC.